This TCR beta chain was captured in a study of T-cell reconstitution after alpha-beta-depleted transplantation in children. Overall study findings and caveats: Some patients owed their high day-60 TCRbeta diversity to surviving recipient T cells and thymic progenitors. From newly produced T cells came most of the T-cell counts and diversity one year after transplant. Expanded graft clones, several hundred of them, were reportedly the source of alpha-beta T cells about two months after transplant.

This sample's TCRbeta library carried unique molecular identifier barcodes. One entry per CDR3 protein results from TCRdb running MiXCR on the PCR reads. Among about 470,000 distinct CDR3 sequences, about 40% were seen once, and the ten largest hold 25% to 30%. Many counts were recorded for this clonotype. Antigen: not known. The CDR3 runs 14 residues. V dropped 2 bases and J dropped 6 bases, with 14 bases sitting between them. Source: PBMCs, taken before TCRalphabeta/CD19-depleted stem cell transplant. The rearrangement joins TRBV12-3 or TRBV12-4 to TRBJ2-7; possibly TRBD1 for D (6 bases). The receptor comes from a girl aged 2 to 10 with aplastic anemia, due to receive a stem cell transplant. The CDR3 spells CASSLRGSELEQYF. The CDR3 DNA reads TGTGCCAGCAGTTTAAGGGGGTCGGAGCTCGAGCAGTACTTC.